This T cell receptor beta chain was recorded in a study of control samples from healthy donors and cancer patients. TCRdb's table, derived via immunoSEQ multiplex PCR, lists solely in-frame clones and lacks some. Of 350,000 to 450,000 clones listed, approximately 92% are singletons. The CDR3 covers 19 residues. Germline assignment: CDR1 MDHEN and CDR2 SYDVKM. With 6 bases clipped from V and 8 bases from J, the junction kept 22 bases outside the gene matches. Sequencing was done on a sample of PBMCs. The chain links TRBV28 to TRBJ1-3, with 10 bases that match TRBD1. The clonotype comes from a man between 40 and 49 years old with head and neck cancer. The CDR3 is CASSTRIAGTGVSGYTIYF. The CDR3 nucleotides are TGTGCCAGCAGCACCCGCATTGCCGGGACAGGGGTTTCGGGATACACCATATATTTT.